These 30 T cell receptor beta chains share one sample of origin, sequenced in a study of tumor-infiltrating lymphocytes in primary liver carcinoma. Starting material of about 0.45 ug total RNA yielded TCR beta cDNA via a constant-region primer. Slightly modified ARM-PCR served as the procedure for the TCR beta libraries. These libraries came from three rounds of nested multiplex PCR. TRBV1-TRBV30 forward primers and a C-beta reverse primer were used in the first two PCR rounds, which each ran for about 10 cycles. TCRdb called the multiplex PCR reads again in MiXCR, with one record for every CDR3 protein. Of 22,000 or so distinct CDR3 sequences in the sample, 65% to 85% are singletons; the top ten hold 35% to 40%. Unsorted bulk tissue (roughly 19-31 mg) underwent RNA and DNA co-extraction. Sequences were obtained from liver tumor tissue from sampling region 2. Subset denoted: tumor region T2, inferior pole. The receptors derive from a young woman with primary liver carcinoma and hepatitis B virus infection.

Comments on this clonotype: A much more abundant neighbour one base away suggests this may be a read error. This sequence joins TRBV12-3 or TRBV12-4 and TRBJ2-3; 9 nucleotides line up with TRBD2. The CDR3 is 15 amino acids. CDR3 amino acids: CAGTLGGSSGDMQYF. The DNA for the CDR3 is TGTGCCGGCACCCTTGGGGGTTCTAGCGGGGATATGCAGTATTTT.

The chain uses TRBV7-9 and TRBJ2-7, with 7 bases identical to TRBD2. The V gene's germline CDR1 is SEHNR and CDR2 FQNEAQ (reference sequence). V lost 5 bases to trimming and J lost 11 bases; unmatched junction nucleotides: 15. The CDR3 consists of 14 residues. The DNA of the CDR3 is TGTGCCAGCAGCCCGGGAGGCCTCTCCTACGATAAGTACTTC. As protein: CASSPGGLSYDKYF.

For this clonotype: This may stem from a read error, because a much larger clone lies one nucleotide away. The chain uses TRBV7-9 and TRBJ2-1; 11 nucleotides line up with TRBD2. CDR1 and CDR2 (germline): SEHNR, FQNEAQ (reference sequence). The CDR3 contains 16 residues. The junction had 12 bases not matched to a gene; V was cut back by 4 bases and J by 10 bases. The CDR3 DNA follows: TGTGCCAGCAGCTCAGGGACTAGCGGATTTACGCGGGAGCAGTTCTTC. This translates into CASSSGTSGFTREQFF.

To note about this clonotype: The junction shows a germline mismatch at one end, possibly a read error. V usage is TRBV11-2 and J usage is TRBJ2-6; TRBD2 is a possible D gene (7 bases). Germline CDR1 reads SGHAT; CDR2 reads FQNNGV. The CDR3 is 16 amino acids. CDR3 in amino acids: CASSPDRGAGANVLAF. Here the CDR3 DNA reads TGTGCCAGCAGCCCCGACCGGGGGGCTGGGGCCAACGTCCTGGCTTTC.

This clonotype was recorded only once. A read error may produce the germline difference seen at one junction end. The rearrangement joins TRBV5-6 to TRBJ2-7, with 8 bases fitting TRBD1. The V gene's germline CDR1 is SGHDT and CDR2 YYEEEE. The CDR3 loop spans 13 amino acids. DNA of the CDR3: TGCGCCAGCAGCTTACGGACAGGGATATCGCAATACTTC. Its translation is CASSLRTGISQYF. The complete variable domain, with remaining parts taken from reference TRBV5-6 and TRBJ2-7, reads DAGVTQSPTHLIKTRGQQVTLRCSPKSGHDTVSWYQQALGQGPQFIFQYYEEEERQRGNFPDRFSGHQFPNYSSELNVNALLLGDSALYLCASSLRTGISQYFGPGTRLTVT.

About this clonotype itself: Because the CDR3 is missing its conserved closing phenylalanine or tryptophan, this is likely a read error. The chain has TRBV4-3 and TRBJ2-3; 12 nucleotides align to TRBD2. This CDR3 has 18 residues. CDR1 LGHNA and CDR2 YSLEER come from the germline V gene. The DNA for the CDR3 is TGCGCCGGCAGCCAAGAAGGCCTAGCGGGAGGGTCAACAGGTACGCAGTATTCT. Protein sequence: CAGSQEGLAGGSTGTQYS.

As to this clonotype: Its ends do not fully match the called genes, so a read error is possible. This chain connects TRBV4-3 to TRBJ2-3; the match to TRBD2 covers 12 bases. This CDR3 contains 18 residues. Per germline, CDR1 LGHNA and CDR2 YSLEER. The CDR3 reads CTSNQEGLAGGPTDTQYF. DNA for the CDR3: TGCACCAGCAATCAAGAAGGTCTAGCGGGAGGGCCAACAGATACGCAGTATTTT.

A note on this clonotype: One end of the junction does not line up with germline, which may come from a read error. J is TRBJ2-1 and V is TRBV20-1, with 8 bases lining up with TRBD2. The CDR3 contains 18 residues. Germline CDR1 reads DFQATT; CDR2 reads SNEGSKA (reference sequence). The CDR3 protein is CSASFYFSPGGPVNEQFF. The CDR3 coding sequence is TGCAGTGCTAGTTTCTATTTTTCTCCGGGAGGGCCTGTTAATGAGCAATTCTTC.

Turning to this clonotype: A read error may produce the germline difference seen at one junction end. The chain employs TRBV7-8 and TRBJ2-7, with 12 bases that match TRBD2. Germline-derived CDR1 and CDR2 are SGHVS and FQNEAQ. The CDR3 runs 15 residues. CDR3 nucleotides: TGCGCCAGCAGTAGGACTAGCGGGGCCTACTACGAGCAGTACTTC. Translated: CASSRTSGAYYEQYF.

Details on this clonotype: Being one base from a much bigger clone, this may be a read error. This chain links TRBV28 with TRBJ2-3, with D possibly matching TRBD2 (7 bases). Trimming pared 7 bases from V and 7 bases from J, leaving 27 bases between. The germline V gene encodes CDR1 MDHEN and CDR2 SYDVKM. This CDR3 contains 17 residues. CDR3 amino acids: CASNPGRGGVNENTQYF. The CDR3 DNA reads TGTGCCAGCAACCCAGGGAGGGGGGGGGTTAACGAAAATACGCAGTATTTT.

This clonotype has only one observation. One junction end disagrees with the germline gene, perhaps due to a read error. The rearrangement links TRBV11-1 to TRBJ2-7, with D possibly being TRBD1 (5 bases). Germline V CDR1 and CDR2: SGHAT, FQDESV (reference sequence). CDR3 length: 13 residues. In DNA, the CDR3 is TGTGCCGGCAGCTTAGGACACCTACGCGAACAGTACTTC. Residues: CAGSLGHLREQYF. The full variable domain, rest sourced from reference TRBV11-1 and TRBJ2-7, is EAEVAQSPRYKITEKSQAVAFWCDPISGHATLYWYRQILGQGPELLVQFQDESVVDDSQLPKDRFSAERLKGVDSTLKIQPAELGDSAMYLCAGSLGHLREQYFGPGTRLTVT.

A remark on this clonotype: Sequence at one end of the junction differs from germline and may be a read error. The chain employs TRBV11-2 and TRBJ1-4; D not certain. Germline V CDR1 and CDR2: SGHAT, FQNNGV. The CDR3 is 16 amino acids. CDR3 DNA: TGTACCAGCAGCTTGTTTCACGAATCAACTAATGAAAGACTGTTTTTT. Translated: CTSSLFHESTNERLFF.

The chain couples TRBV29-1 to TRBJ2-5; weak D call: TRBD1 (6 bases). The CDR3 spans 13 residues. Per germline, CDR1 SQVTM and CDR2 ANQGSEA. The V and J ends lost 6 bases and 5 bases respectively, with 16 bases between them. The CDR3 sequence is CSVEVVGAETQYF. The CDR3 DNA reads as TGCAGCGTGGAGGTTGTGGGGGCCGAGACCCAGTACTTC.

With regard to this clonotype: A read error may account for a junction end that differs from germline. This rearrangement joins TRBV10-3 to TRBJ2-2; D is perhaps TRBD2 (5 bases). Germline CDR1 is ENHRY and CDR2 is SYGVKD. The CDR3 totals 16 residues. The CDR3 coding sequence is TGTGCAACCAGTGAGTCCCACAATTTGAACACCGGGGAGCCGTTTTTT. Translation: CATSESHNLNTGEPFF.

As regards this clonotype: One end of the junction is discordant with germline, which a read error may explain. The rearrangement uses TRBV4-3 and TRBJ2-3; the match to TRBD2 covers 12 bases. The CDR3 runs 18 residues. Germline values: CDR1 LGHNA, CDR2 YSLEER. CDR3 region: CASSQEGLAGGPTYTLYF. CDR3 nucleotide sequence: TGCGCGAGCAGCCAAGAAGGTCTAGCGGGAGGGCCAACATATACACTGTATTTT.

As for this clonotype: Germline and junction disagree at one end, which may indicate a read error. The chain carries TRBV28 and TRBJ2-3, with D perhaps assigned TRBD1 or TRBD2 (5 bases each). CDR3 size: 15 residues. Germline V gene data show CDR1 as MDHEN and CDR2 as SYDVKM. The CDR3, as DNA: TGTGCCAGCAGTCACCCCTCGGGACGGCGAGATACGCAATATTTT. Its translation: CASSHPSGRRDTQYF. Together with reference TRBV28 and TRBJ2-3, the CDR3 gives the full variable domain: DVKVTQSSRYLVKRTGEKVFLECVQDMDHENMFWYRQDPGLGLRLIYFSYDVKMKEKGDIPEGYSVSREKKERFSLILESASTNQTSMYLCASSHPSGRRDTQYFGPGTRLTVL.

J is TRBJ2-1 and V is TRBV10-3; D not certain. Germline CDR1 ENHRY, CDR2 SYGVKD. This CDR3 has 14 residues. CDR3 amino acids: CPISPTATRDEQFF. CDR3 DNA: TGTCCTATCAGTCCCACAGCGACCCGGGATGAGCAGTTCTTC.

With regard to this clonotype: Possible read error: a much larger clone is one base away. As the CDR3 is not closed by the conserved phenylalanine or tryptophan, this likely results from a read error. The chain combines TRBV18 with TRBJ2-3, with D possibly matching TRBD2 (5 bases). V lost 4 bases and J 2 bases, leaving 10 bases between the germline ends. This CDR3 has 14 residues. Germline CDR1 KGHSH, CDR2 LQKENI. For the CDR3, the DNA is TGTGCCAGCTCACTCCCCGGGGTCACAGATACGCAGTATTCT. Encoded protein: CASSLPGVTDTQYS.

With respect to this clonotype: The conserved final phenylalanine or tryptophan is absent from the CDR3, which likely points to a read error. The DNA is left out, because the CDR3 cannot be placed on it with certainty; the CDR3 is given as TCRdb lists it. The J gene is TRBJ2-3, the V gene TRBV6-2 or TRBV6-3; no DNA check was done on the table's D call, TRBD1. The CDR3 is 14 amino acids long, termini counted. Looked up from germline, CDR1 is MNHEY and CDR2 is SVGEGT. CDR3 sequence: CARSYSNARGTILI.

Regarding this clonotype: Germline and junction disagree at one end, which may indicate a read error. The rearrangement links TRBV6-6 to TRBJ2-7, with D tentatively TRBD2 (6 bases). The germline gives CDR1 MNHNY, CDR2 SVGAGI (reference sequence). The CDR3 runs 13 residues. The DNA of the CDR3 is TGTGCCAGCAGGATCGGAGGGACCTACGACCAGTACTTC. This gives the protein CASRIGGTYDQYF.

Remarks on this clonotype: Germline and junction disagree at one end, which may indicate a read error. The chain employs TRBV4-3 and TRBJ2-7, with TRBD1 as a possible D gene (8 bases). From germline, CDR1 is LGHNA and CDR2 YSLEER. This CDR3 is built from 15 residues. In nucleotides, the CDR3 is TGCGCCAGCAGTCAAAATCGATGGACAGGGCGGGAGCGGTACTTC. It is translated as CASSQNRWTGRERYF.

A single count supports this clonotype. Lacking the conserved final phenylalanine or tryptophan, this CDR3 likely reflects a read error. The gene calls are TRBV5-4 and TRBJ2-3; D is possibly TRBD1 (5 bases). CDR1 and CDR2 from the germline V gene are SGHNT and YYREEE (reference sequence). The V end was cut by 9 bases, the J end by 2 bases, with 25 bases between. The CDR3 covers 17 residues. CDR3 sequence: CAKSVDGHPPPTDTQYS. DNA of the CDR3: TGTGCCAAAAGCGTAGACGGACACCCTCCACCCACAGATACGCAGTATTCT.

On this clonotype: Because the CDR3 is missing its conserved closing phenylalanine or tryptophan, this is likely a read error. This chain connects TRBV6-5 to TRBJ1-1, with D uncertain. CDR1 is MNHEY and CDR2 is SVGAGI in the germline V gene. The ends were cut back, 3 bases at V and 5 bases at J, with 19 bases in the middle. The CDR3 consists of 16 residues. CDR3 coding DNA: TGTGCCAGCAGTTATGGAGGCAGCGGAAGAGGAACTGAAGCTTTCCTT. This codes for CASSYGGSGRGTEAFL.

With respect to this clonotype: This CDR3 fails to terminate in the conserved phenylalanine or tryptophan, so it likely reflects a read error. For the CDR3, the DNA is TGTACCAGCCGCTTCGGGGCCCGCTCCTACAATGAGCAGTTCTTA. The encoded protein is CTSRFGARSYNEQFL. V and J are TRBV11-3 and TRBJ2-1; D is possibly TRBD1 or TRBD2 (5 bases each). The germline gives CDR1 SGHNT, CDR2 YENEEA. The CDR3 loop spans 15 amino acids.

About this clonotype: The junction departs from the called germline gene at one end, perhaps through a read error. The chain carries TRBV6-5 and TRBJ2-2; D assignment may be TRBD1 or TRBD2 (5 bases each). This CDR3 spans 13 amino acids. CDR1 MNHEY and CDR2 SVGAGI come from the germline V gene. The CDR3 reads CACRQGRTGEPFF. CDR3 nucleotides: TGTGCCTGCAGGCAGGGACGGACCGGTGAGCCGTTTTTT.

The genes are TRBV7-2 and TRBJ2-7; the D gene could be TRBD1 or TRBD2 (5 bases each). In germline, CDR1 is SGHTA, CDR2 FQGNSA. V lost 0 bases, J lost 6 bases, and 18 bases lay in between. The CDR3 is 16 amino acids. The CDR3 nucleotides read TGTGCCAGCAGCTTAGCGCTGGTAGGGGCGGGCTGCGAGCAGTACTTC. This translates into CASSLALVGAGCEQYF.

Comments on this clonotype: This likely comes from a read error, as the CDR3 has no conserved phenylalanine or tryptophan at its end. V gene TRBV5-5 combines with J gene TRBJ1-4, with D uncertain. This CDR3 is 19 amino acids long. The germline V and J ends were trimmed by 5 bases and 3 bases, with 26 bases remaining between them. CDR1 and CDR2 (germline): SGHKS, YYEKEE (reference sequence). The CDR3 nucleotides are TGTGCCAGCAGATTGAGGTTAGGCGGACGGGTTGCATCTAATGAAAAACTGTTTTCT. As protein: CASRLRLGGRVASNEKLFS.

This clonotype was counted only a few times. A much larger clone differs from this one at a single base, so this may be a read error. This chain links TRBV28 with TRBJ1-2; D gene ambiguous. Germline assignment: CDR1 MDHEN and CDR2 SYDVKM. This CDR3 has 13 residues. The CDR3 spells CVSNQPPNYGYTF. As DNA, the CDR3 is TGTGTCAGCAATCAGCCTCCGAACTATGGCTACACCTTC.

A word on this clonotype: Since the CDR3 does not end with the conserved phenylalanine or tryptophan, this likely comes from a read error. It is unclear where the CDR3 begins or ends on the DNA, so no DNA is shown, and the CDR3 is as TCRdb lists it. The J gene is TRBJ1-1, the V gene TRBV29-1; the table's D call, TRBD1, has no DNA check behind it. Germline values: CDR1 SQVTM, CDR2 ANQGSEA. 12 amino acids form the CDR3, both terminal residues included. The CDR3 loop is CSVETGSTEAIY.

This clonotype was recorded a few times. The junction departs from the called germline gene at one end, perhaps through a read error. This sequence joins TRBV6-1 and TRBJ2-2; D may match TRBD1 or TRBD2 (6 bases each). CDR1 and CDR2 from the germline V gene are MNHNS and SASEGT. The CDR3 totals 19 residues. For the CDR3, the DNA is TGTGCCAGCAGTGATACCCTCCCCGGGGGCGCCGCGAACACCGGGGAGCTGTTCTTT. As protein: CASSDTLPGGAANTGELFF.